These T cell receptor beta chains were read from a single sample in a study of vaccination and CD4 T cells after COVID-19. TCRdb reprocessed the PCR reads with MiXCR, giving one entry per CDR3 protein. The sample lists 21,000 or so distinct CDR3 sequences, about 40% seen once, with around 5% in the top ten. These receptors have no known antigen. The sequences come from CD4+ T cells from blood, cultured in vitro, collected about 7 months after SARS-CoV-2 vaccination. The receptor set was obtained from a human donor who had recovered from COVID-19. Both conserved end residues are part of each CDR3. Each record gives: clone size, D gene, J gene, V gene, CDR3 DNA, CDR3 protein. A D gene is named only where the DNA matches it firmly. Size is stated for part of the rows, as once, few or many counts, or as a class when the clone is expanded.

abundance: few
d_gene: TRBD2
j_gene: TRBJ2-2
v_gene: TRBV20-1
CDR3nt: TGCAGTGCCATGACTAGCGGGAGGGGAGGCGGGGAGCTGTTTTTT
CDR3aa: CSAMTSGRGGGELFF

abundance: -
d_gene: TRBD1
j_gene: TRBJ1-6
v_gene: TRBV20-1
CDR3nt: TGCAGTGCTAGAGATTTATTGTGGGGACAGGGGATATCACCCCTCCACTTT
CDR3aa: CSARDLLWGQGISPLHF

abundance: few
d_gene: -
j_gene: TRBJ2-1
v_gene: TRBV20-1
CDR3nt: TGCAGTGCTAATCGTCAGGTACAATTCAATGAGCAGTTCTTC
CDR3aa: CSANRQVQFNEQFF

abundance: few
d_gene: TRBD2
j_gene: TRBJ2-3
v_gene: TRBV7-9
CDR3nt: TGTGCCAGCAGCTTTTCAGCGGGAGTCACAGATACGCAGTATTTT
CDR3aa: CASSFSAGVTDTQYF

abundance: -
d_gene: -
j_gene: TRBJ2-6
v_gene: TRBV27
CDR3nt: TGTGCCAGCAGTATTTCCGGGACGAATCTCTGGGAGGCCAACGTCCTGACTTTC
CDR3aa: CASSISGTNLWEANVLTF

abundance: -
d_gene: TRBD1
j_gene: TRBJ2-7
v_gene: TRBV27
CDR3nt: TGTGCCAGCAGAGGGGGCCAGTACTTC
CDR3aa: CASRGGQYF

abundance: medium-sized
d_gene: -
j_gene: TRBJ1-5
v_gene: TRBV7-2
CDR3nt: TGTGCCAGCAGCTTAGCGGGGGGGCATGGCAATCAGCCCCAGCATTTT
CDR3aa: CASSLAGGHGNQPQHF

abundance: -
d_gene: TRBD1
j_gene: TRBJ2-7
v_gene: TRBV20-1
CDR3nt: TGCAGTGCAACGGACAGGGCCTACGAGCAGTACTTC
CDR3aa: CSATDRAYEQYF

abundance: -
d_gene: -
j_gene: TRBJ2-3
v_gene: TRBV20-1
CDR3nt: TGCAGTGCTCCCCGCACGGGCACAGATACGCAGTATTTT
CDR3aa: CSAPRTGTDTQYF

abundance: -
d_gene: -
j_gene: TRBJ2-7
v_gene: TRBV2
CDR3nt: TGTGCCAGCAGCACAGGGTACGAGCAGTACTTC
CDR3aa: CASSTGYEQYF

abundance: -
d_gene: TRBD2
j_gene: TRBJ2-7
v_gene: TRBV7-3
CDR3nt: TGTGCCAGCAGCTTAATGGGACTAGCGGGAGAGCGCGGCGAGCAGTACTTC
CDR3aa: CASSLMGLAGERGEQYF

abundance: -
d_gene: -
j_gene: TRBJ2-1
v_gene: TRBV19
CDR3nt: TGTGCCAGTAGTATTATTAAGGGACGCCTCAATGAGCAGTTCTTC
CDR3aa: CASSIIKGRLNEQFF

abundance: -
d_gene: -
j_gene: TRBJ1-1
v_gene: TRBV20-1
CDR3nt: TGCAGTGCTAGAGCCCTACGGACGGGCAACACTGAAGCTTTCTTT
CDR3aa: CSARALRTGNTEAFF

abundance: -
d_gene: -
j_gene: TRBJ2-5
v_gene: TRBV24-1
CDR3nt: TGTGCCACCAGTGATGCGGGCATCTCCCAAGAGACCCAGTGCTTC
CDR3aa: CATSDAGISQETQCF

abundance: -
d_gene: -
j_gene: TRBJ2-3
v_gene: TRBV7-2
CDR3nt: TGTGCCAGCAGCTCTACTAATACGCAGTATTTT
CDR3aa: CASSSTNTQYF

abundance: few
d_gene: TRBD2
j_gene: TRBJ2-7
v_gene: TRBV20-1
CDR3nt: TGCAGTGCTAGGAATTTAGCGGGTTTCTCCTACGAGCAGTACTTC
CDR3aa: CSARNLAGFSYEQYF

abundance: once
d_gene: -
j_gene: TRBJ1-2
v_gene: TRBV19
CDR3nt: TGTGCCAGTAGTACCTCCCCCGGCGGAAGGAGTGGCTACACCTTC
CDR3aa: CASSTSPGGRSGYTF

abundance: -
d_gene: -
j_gene: TRBJ1-2
v_gene: TRBV20-1
CDR3nt: TGCAGTGCTAGTTGGACCGCGGCGCCTAACTATGGCTACACCTTC
CDR3aa: CSASWTAAPNYGYTF

abundance: once
d_gene: -
j_gene: TRBJ2-1
v_gene: TRBV10-3
CDR3nt: TGTGCCATCAGCCCATGGGATAGCTCCTACAATGAGCAGTTCTTC
CDR3aa: CAISPWDSSYNEQFF

abundance: -
d_gene: -
j_gene: TRBJ2-7
v_gene: TRBV7-8
CDR3nt: TGTGCCAGCAGCTTTTTCGGGTACGAGCAGTACTTC
CDR3aa: CASSFFGYEQYF

abundance: -
d_gene: -
j_gene: TRBJ2-5
v_gene: TRBV15
CDR3nt: TGTGCCACCAGCAGAGACAGGATAGAGACCCAGTACTTC
CDR3aa: CATSRDRIETQYF

abundance: -
d_gene: TRBD1
j_gene: TRBJ1-2
v_gene: TRBV7-8
CDR3nt: TGTGCCAGCAGCTTGGCTGGGACAGACAACTATGGCTACACCTTC
CDR3aa: CASSLAGTDNYGYTF

abundance: -
d_gene: -
j_gene: TRBJ1-5
v_gene: TRBV19
CDR3nt: TGTGCCAGTAATCCAAAGGTTTATCAGCCCCAGCATTTT
CDR3aa: CASNPKVYQPQHF

abundance: -
d_gene: -
j_gene: TRBJ1-5
v_gene: TRBV27
CDR3nt: TGTGCCAGCAGGCCAGTTGAAAGGTCTCAGCCCCAGCATTTT
CDR3aa: CASRPVERSQPQHF

abundance: -
d_gene: TRBD1
j_gene: TRBJ2-5
v_gene: TRBV19
CDR3nt: TGTGCCAGTAGCCGGGACAGGGTTCTGCGAGAGACCCAGTACTTC
CDR3aa: CASSRDRVLRETQYF

abundance: -
d_gene: TRBD2
j_gene: TRBJ2-1
v_gene: TRBV20-1
CDR3nt: TGCAGTGCTAGATTCCAGCGGGGGTACAATGAGCAGTTCTTC
CDR3aa: CSARFQRGYNEQFF

abundance: -
d_gene: TRBD2
j_gene: TRBJ2-1
v_gene: TRBV15
CDR3nt: TGTGCCACCAGCAGAGCACTAGCGGGAGGACGAGTGCACAATGAGCAGTTCTTC
CDR3aa: CATSRALAGGRVHNEQFF

abundance: -
d_gene: TRBD1
j_gene: TRBJ1-6
v_gene: TRBV11-2
CDR3nt: TGTGCCAGCAGCTTAGATCGGACAGGGAGGCCCCTCCACTTT
CDR3aa: CASSLDRTGRPLHF

abundance: few
d_gene: -
j_gene: TRBJ1-2
v_gene: TRBV6-1
CDR3nt: TGTGCCAGCAGCACCGCTCCCTCTAACTATGGCTACACCTTC
CDR3aa: CASSTAPSNYGYTF

abundance: few
d_gene: -
j_gene: TRBJ2-7
v_gene: TRBV20-1
CDR3nt: TGCAGTGCTAGAGATTCGAACCCCTTAGCCCCACTTCGCGAGCAGTACTTC
CDR3aa: CSARDSNPLAPLREQYF

abundance: few
d_gene: -
j_gene: TRBJ2-5
v_gene: TRBV2
CDR3nt: TGTGCCAGCAGTGACATTAGACAGCAAGAGACCCAGTACTTC
CDR3aa: CASSDIRQQETQYF

abundance: few
d_gene: -
j_gene: TRBJ2-7
v_gene: TRBV6-5
CDR3nt: TGTGCCAGCAGTTACTCACTTAGCTCCTACGAGCAGTACTTC
CDR3aa: CASSYSLSSYEQYF

abundance: few
d_gene: -
j_gene: TRBJ1-1
v_gene: TRBV7-2
CDR3nt: TGTGCCAGCAGCTTAGAGCTGGGGCCTGAAGCTTTCTTT
CDR3aa: CASSLELGPEAFF

abundance: few
d_gene: -
j_gene: TRBJ1-5
v_gene: TRBV6-5
CDR3nt: TGTGCCAGCAGTTACTCGGGTCGGGAATCGGGGCAGCCCCAGCATTTT
CDR3aa: CASSYSGRESGQPQHF

abundance: -
d_gene: TRBD2
j_gene: TRBJ2-1
v_gene: TRBV20-1
CDR3nt: TGCAGTGCTAGAGATCTAGCGGCTAGCGGGAGGTTCAATGAGCAGTTCTTC
CDR3aa: CSARDLAASGRFNEQFF

abundance: -
d_gene: TRBD2
j_gene: TRBJ2-5
v_gene: TRBV7-9
CDR3nt: TGTGCCAGCAGCCCCAGAGGGGCGGGAGAGCAAGAGACCCAGTACTTC
CDR3aa: CASSPRGAGEQETQYF

abundance: -
d_gene: TRBD2
j_gene: TRBJ2-1
v_gene: TRBV7-2
CDR3nt: TGTGCCAGCAGTGGACTAGCAGTCGCCGGAGAGCAGTTCTTC
CDR3aa: CASSGLAVAGEQFF

abundance: -
d_gene: TRBD1
j_gene: TRBJ2-1
v_gene: TRBV7-2
CDR3nt: TGTGCCAGCAGTCTCGACAGGGGGCAACACAATGAGCAGTTCTTC
CDR3aa: CASSLDRGQHNEQFF

abundance: few
d_gene: TRBD1
j_gene: TRBJ1-5
v_gene: TRBV6-2/TRBV6-3
CDR3nt: TGTGCCAGCAGTTTCGAGACAGGGGGTAGCAATCAGCCCCAGCATTTT
CDR3aa: CASSFETGGSNQPQHF

abundance: medium-sized
d_gene: -
j_gene: TRBJ2-7
v_gene: TRBV6-1
CDR3nt: TGTGCCAGCAGACACACCTACGAGCAGTACTTC
CDR3aa: CASRHTYEQYF

abundance: -
d_gene: TRBD1
j_gene: TRBJ1-2
v_gene: TRBV10-3
CDR3nt: TGTGCCATCAGGGGACAGGGGGTAATCGGTAACTATGGCTACACCTTC
CDR3aa: CAIRGQGVIGNYGYTF

abundance: -
d_gene: TRBD1
j_gene: TRBJ2-7
v_gene: TRBV12-3/TRBV12-4
CDR3nt: TGTGCCAGCAGGCCCCGAGGGGGCGGCTACGAGCAGTACTTC
CDR3aa: CASRPRGGGYEQYF

abundance: -
d_gene: TRBD1
j_gene: TRBJ2-3
v_gene: TRBV7-9
CDR3nt: TGTGCCAGCAGCCAAACCGGGACAGGGCAAGATACGCAGTATTTT
CDR3aa: CASSQTGTGQDTQYF

abundance: few
d_gene: -
j_gene: TRBJ2-3
v_gene: TRBV20-1
CDR3nt: TGCAGTACAGGGCTAGAGGGGCGAGATACGCAGTATTTT
CDR3aa: CSTGLEGRDTQYF

abundance: few
d_gene: -
j_gene: TRBJ1-2
v_gene: TRBV4-3
CDR3nt: TGCGCCAGCAGCCCGAAAGATTATTCGGTCATGGGGGAGTATGGCTACACCTTC
CDR3aa: CASSPKDYSVMGEYGYTF

abundance: -
d_gene: -
j_gene: TRBJ2-7
v_gene: TRBV20-1
CDR3nt: TGCAGTGCTAGTCCCCCACAGGCTTCCTACGAGCAGTACTTC
CDR3aa: CSASPPQASYEQYF